This TCR beta chain was observed in a study of T-cell reconstitution after alpha-beta-depleted transplantation in children. In this sample, this clonotype turned up a few times. Its antigen is unidentified. There are 15 residues in the CDR3. Germline CDR1 SGHVS, CDR2 FQNEAQ. Between the trimmed V and J ends, which lost 0 bases and 9 bases, there was a span of 12 bases. The authors prepared the TCRbeta library with unique molecular identifiers. TCRdb re-called the PCR reads with MiXCR, one entry per CDR3 protein. The sample consists of 250,000 to 300,000 distinct CDR3 sequences, almost 8% of them appearing once. Study outcomes and limitations: As was reported, about two months after transplant, alpha-beta T cells came from several hundred expanded graft clones. Newly produced T cells mostly accounted for T-cell counts and diversity one year post-transplant.

Sequences were derived from peripheral blood, sampled 360 days after TCRalphabeta/CD19-depleted stem cell transplant. This chain joins TRBV7-8 and TRBJ1-6; D uncertain. This TCR was sampled from a female patient aged 2-9 years who had a stem cell transplant for Fanconi anemia, so the T cells may come from the graft donor. CDR3 residues: CASSLASDLLSPLHF. The CDR3 DNA sequence: TGTGCCAGCAGCTTAGCTTCGGATTTACTTTCACCCCTCCACTTT. Full variable domain (remainder filled in from reference TRBV7-8 and TRBJ1-6): GAGVSQSPRYKVAKRGQDVALRCDPISGHVSLFWYQQALGQGPEFLTYFQNEAQLDKSGLPSDRFFAERPEGSVSTLKIQRTQQEDSAVYLCASSLASDLLSPLHFGNGTRLTVT.